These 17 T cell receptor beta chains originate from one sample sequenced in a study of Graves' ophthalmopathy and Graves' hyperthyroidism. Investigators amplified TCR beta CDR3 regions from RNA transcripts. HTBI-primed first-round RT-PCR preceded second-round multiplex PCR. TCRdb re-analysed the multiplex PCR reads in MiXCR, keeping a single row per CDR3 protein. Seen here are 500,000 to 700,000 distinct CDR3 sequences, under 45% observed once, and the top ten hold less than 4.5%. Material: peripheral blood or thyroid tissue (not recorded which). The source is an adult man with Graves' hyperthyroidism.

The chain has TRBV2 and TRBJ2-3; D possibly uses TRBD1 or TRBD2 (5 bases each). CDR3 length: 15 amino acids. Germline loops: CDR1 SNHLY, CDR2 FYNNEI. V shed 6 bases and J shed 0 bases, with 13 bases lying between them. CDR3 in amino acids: CASRPRDGSTDTQYF. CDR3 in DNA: TGTGCCAGCAGGCCCCGGGACGGAAGCACAGATACGCAGTATTTT. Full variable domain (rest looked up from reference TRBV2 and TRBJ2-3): EPEVTQTPSHQVTQMGQEVILRCVPISNHLYFYWYRQILGQKVEFLVSFYNNEISEKSEIFDDQFSVERPDGSNFTLKIRSTKLEDSAMYFCASRPRDGSTDTQYFGPGTRLTVL.

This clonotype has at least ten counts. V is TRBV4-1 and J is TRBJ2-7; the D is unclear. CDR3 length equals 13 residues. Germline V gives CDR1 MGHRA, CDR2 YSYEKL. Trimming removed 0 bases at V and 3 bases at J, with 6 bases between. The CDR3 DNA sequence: TGCGCCAGCAGCCAAGATCAGATCTACGAGCAGTACTTC. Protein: CASSQDQIYEQYF.

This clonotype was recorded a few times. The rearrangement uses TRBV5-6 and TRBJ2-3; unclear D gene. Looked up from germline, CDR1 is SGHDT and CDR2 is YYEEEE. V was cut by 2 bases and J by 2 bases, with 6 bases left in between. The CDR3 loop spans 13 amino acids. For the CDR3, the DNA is TGTGCCAGCAGCTTAGAGGACACAGATACGCAGTATTTT. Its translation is CASSLEDTDTQYF. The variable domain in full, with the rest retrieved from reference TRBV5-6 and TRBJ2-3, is DAGVTQSPTHLIKTRGQQVTLRCSPKSGHDTVSWYQQALGQGPQFIFQYYEEEERQRGNFPDRFSGHQFPNYSSELNVNALLLGDSALYLCASSLEDTDTQYFGPGTRLTVL.

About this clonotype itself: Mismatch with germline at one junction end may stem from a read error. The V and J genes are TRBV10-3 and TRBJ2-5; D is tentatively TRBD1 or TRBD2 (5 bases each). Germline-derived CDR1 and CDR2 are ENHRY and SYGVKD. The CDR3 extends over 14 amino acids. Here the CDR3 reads CTISESSQGETQYF. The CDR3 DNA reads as TGTACCATCAGTGAGTCGAGTCAGGGAGAGACCCAGTATTTC.

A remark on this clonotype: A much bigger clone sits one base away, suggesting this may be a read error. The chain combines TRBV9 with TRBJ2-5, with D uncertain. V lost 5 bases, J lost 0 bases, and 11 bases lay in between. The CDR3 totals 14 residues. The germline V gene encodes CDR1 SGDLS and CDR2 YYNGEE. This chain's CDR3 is CASRAAPYQETQYF. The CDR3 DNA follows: TGTGCCAGCAGAGCCGCACCGTACCAAGAGACCCAGTACTTC.

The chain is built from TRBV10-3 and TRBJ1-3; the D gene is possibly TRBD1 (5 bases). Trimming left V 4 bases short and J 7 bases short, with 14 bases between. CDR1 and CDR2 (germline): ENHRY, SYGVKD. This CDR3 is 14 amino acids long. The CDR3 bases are TGTGCCATCAGTGTGGGGCAGGGCATGAACACCATATATTTT. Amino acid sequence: CAISVGQGMNTIYF.

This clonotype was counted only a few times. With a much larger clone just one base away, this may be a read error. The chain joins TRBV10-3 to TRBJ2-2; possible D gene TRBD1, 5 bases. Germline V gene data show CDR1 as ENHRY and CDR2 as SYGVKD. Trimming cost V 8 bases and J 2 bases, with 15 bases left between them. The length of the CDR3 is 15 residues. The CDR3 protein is CAIGPTDRNTGELFF. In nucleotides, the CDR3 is TGTGCCATCGGCCCTACAGACAGAAACACCGGGGAGCTGTTTTTT.

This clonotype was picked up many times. The CDR3 nucleotides read TGCGCCAGCAGCGAAAGCGGGAGGGCCCACAATGAGCAGTTCTTC. Translated, it gives CASSESGRAHNEQFF. The chain employs TRBV5-1 and TRBJ2-1; TRBD2 agrees at 10 bases. This CDR3 contains 15 residues. Trimming at V came to 4 bases and at J to 5 bases, leaving 6 bases not matched to a gene. Germline assignment: CDR1 SGHRS and CDR2 YFSETQ.

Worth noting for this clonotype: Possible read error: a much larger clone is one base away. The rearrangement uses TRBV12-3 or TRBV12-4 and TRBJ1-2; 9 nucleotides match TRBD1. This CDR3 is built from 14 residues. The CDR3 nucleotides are TGTGTCAGCAGTTTACGAGGACAGGGGATCGGCTACACCTTC. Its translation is CVSSLRGQGIGYTF.

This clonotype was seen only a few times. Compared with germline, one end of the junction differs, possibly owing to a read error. The CDR3 region is CATGRDRAGYNQPQHF. The CDR3 DNA reads as TGTGCCACCGGCAGAGATAGGGCAGGTTACAATCAGCCCCAGCATTTT. This rearrangement joins TRBV15 to TRBJ1-5; D uncertain. Germline V gene lookup returns CDR1 LNHNV and CDR2 YYDKDF (reference sequence). CDR3 length: 16 residues.

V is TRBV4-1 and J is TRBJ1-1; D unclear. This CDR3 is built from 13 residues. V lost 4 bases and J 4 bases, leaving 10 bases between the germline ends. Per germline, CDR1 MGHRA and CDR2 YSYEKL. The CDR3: CASSPPGVTEAFF. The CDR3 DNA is TGCGCCAGCAGCCCCCCTGGAGTCACTGAAGCTTTCTTT.

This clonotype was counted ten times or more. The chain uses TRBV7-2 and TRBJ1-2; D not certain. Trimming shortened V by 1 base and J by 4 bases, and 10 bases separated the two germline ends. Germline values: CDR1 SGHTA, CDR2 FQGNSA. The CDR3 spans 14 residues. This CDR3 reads CASSLGLGFYGYTF. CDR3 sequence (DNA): TGTGCCAGCAGCTTAGGTTTGGGTTTCTATGGCTACACCTTC. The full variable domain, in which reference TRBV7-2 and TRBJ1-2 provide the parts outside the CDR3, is GAGVSQSPSNKVTEKGKDVELRCDPISGHTALYWYRQSLGQGLEFLIYFQGNSAPDKSGLPSDRFSAERTGGSVSTLTIQRTQQEDSAVYLCASSLGLGFYGYTFGSGTRLTVV.

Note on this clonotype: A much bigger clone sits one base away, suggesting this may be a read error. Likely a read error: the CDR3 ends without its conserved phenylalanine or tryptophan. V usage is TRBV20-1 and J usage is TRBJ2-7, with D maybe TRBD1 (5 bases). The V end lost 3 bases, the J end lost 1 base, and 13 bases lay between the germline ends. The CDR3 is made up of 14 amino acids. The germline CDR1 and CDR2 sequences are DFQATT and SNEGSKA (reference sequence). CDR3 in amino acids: CSASGGATSYEQYS. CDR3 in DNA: TGCAGTGCTAGTGGTGGGGCCACTTCCTACGAGCAGTACTCC.

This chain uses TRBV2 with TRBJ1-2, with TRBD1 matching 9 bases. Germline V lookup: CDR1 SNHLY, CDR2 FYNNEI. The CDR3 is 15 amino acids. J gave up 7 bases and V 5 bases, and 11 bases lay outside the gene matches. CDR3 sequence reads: CASSKPGQGFFGYTF. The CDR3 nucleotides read TGTGCCAGCAGTAAACCGGGACAGGGATTTTTTGGCTACACCTTC.

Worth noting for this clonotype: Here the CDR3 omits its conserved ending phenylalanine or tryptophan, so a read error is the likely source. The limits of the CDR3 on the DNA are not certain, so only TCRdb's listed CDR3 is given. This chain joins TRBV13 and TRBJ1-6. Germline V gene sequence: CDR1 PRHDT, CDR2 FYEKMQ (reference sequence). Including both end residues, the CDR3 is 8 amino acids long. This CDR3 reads CASSELAT.

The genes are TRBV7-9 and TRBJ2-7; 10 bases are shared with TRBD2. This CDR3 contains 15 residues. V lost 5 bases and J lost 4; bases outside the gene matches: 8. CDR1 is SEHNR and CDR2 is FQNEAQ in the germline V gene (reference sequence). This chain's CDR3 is CASSPSGGLPYEQYF. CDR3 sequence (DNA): TGTGCCAGCAGCCCTAGCGGGGGCCTTCCTTACGAGCAGTACTTC.

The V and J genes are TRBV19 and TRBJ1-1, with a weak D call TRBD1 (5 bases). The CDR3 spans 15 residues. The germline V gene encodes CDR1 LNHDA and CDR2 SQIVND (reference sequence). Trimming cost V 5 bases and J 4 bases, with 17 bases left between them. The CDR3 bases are TGTGCCAGTAGTCCCCTGGACACGTCCGGCACTGAAGCTTTCTTT. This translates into CASSPLDTSGTEAFF.